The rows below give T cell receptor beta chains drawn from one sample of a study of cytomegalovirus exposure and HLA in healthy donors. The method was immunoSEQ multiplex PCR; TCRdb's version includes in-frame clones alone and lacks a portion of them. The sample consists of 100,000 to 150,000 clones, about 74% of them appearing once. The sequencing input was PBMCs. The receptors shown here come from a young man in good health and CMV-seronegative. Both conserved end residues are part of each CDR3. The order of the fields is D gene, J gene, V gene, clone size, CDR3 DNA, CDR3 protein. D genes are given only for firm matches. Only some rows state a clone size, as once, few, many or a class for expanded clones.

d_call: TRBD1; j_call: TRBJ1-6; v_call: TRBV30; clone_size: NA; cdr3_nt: TGTGCCTGGAGTACGGACAGGGGACGAGGATCACCCCTCCACTTT; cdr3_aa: CAWSTDRGRGSPLHF
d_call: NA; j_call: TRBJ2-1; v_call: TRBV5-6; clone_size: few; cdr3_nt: TGTGCCAGCAGCTTGGTACAGTCCGATGAGCAGTTCTTC; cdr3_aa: CASSLVQSDEQFF
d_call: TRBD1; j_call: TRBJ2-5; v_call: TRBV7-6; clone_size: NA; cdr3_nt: TGTGCCAGCAGCGGGCCCGGGACAGCCAGGGAGACCCAGTACTTC; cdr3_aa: CASSGPGTARETQYF
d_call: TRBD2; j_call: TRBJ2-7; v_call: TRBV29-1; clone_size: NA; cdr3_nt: TGCAGCGTTCCGAAGGGGACTAGCGGGAGGGCCGAGCAGTACTTC; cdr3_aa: CSVPKGTSGRAEQYF
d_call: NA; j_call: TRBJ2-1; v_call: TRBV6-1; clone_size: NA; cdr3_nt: TGTGCCGCATCTAAGGACAGCACCTACAATGAGCAGTTCTTC; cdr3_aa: CAASKDSTYNEQFF
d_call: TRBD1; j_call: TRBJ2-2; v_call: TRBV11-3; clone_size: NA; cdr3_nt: TGTGCCAGCAGCCCGGGACAGGGAACGAACACCGGGGAGCTGTTTTTT; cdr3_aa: CASSPGQGTNTGELFF
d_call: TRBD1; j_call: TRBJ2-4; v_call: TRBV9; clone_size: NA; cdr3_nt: TGTGCCAGCAGCGTAGCGGGACAGGGGACCCGTGAAAACATTCAGTACTTC; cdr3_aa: CASSVAGQGTRENIQYF
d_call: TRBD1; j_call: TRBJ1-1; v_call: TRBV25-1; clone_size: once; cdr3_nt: TGTGCCAGCAGTGAAGAAGGCGGCAGGGGGCTAAGGAACACTGAAGCTTTCTTT; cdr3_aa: CASSEEGGRGLRNTEAFF
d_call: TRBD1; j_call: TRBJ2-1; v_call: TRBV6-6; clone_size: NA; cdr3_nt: TGTGCCAGCAGTCCGGGGACAGGGGAGACCAATGAGCAGTTCTTC; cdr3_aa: CASSPGTGETNEQFF
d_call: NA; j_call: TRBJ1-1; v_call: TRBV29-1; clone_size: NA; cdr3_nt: TGCAGCGCCGGTGGAAGGGGGGGCGGCACTGAAGCTTTCTTT; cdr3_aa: CSAGGRGGGTEAFF
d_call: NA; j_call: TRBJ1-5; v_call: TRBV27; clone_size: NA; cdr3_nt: TGTGCCAGCAGTTTATTTGGCTCCAATCAGCCCCAGCATTTT; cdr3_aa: CASSLFGSNQPQHF
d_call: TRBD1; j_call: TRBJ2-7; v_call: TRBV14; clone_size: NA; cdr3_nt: TGTGCCAGCAGGCCTTCCGGGACAGGGGACTACGAGCAGTACTTC; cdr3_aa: CASRPSGTGDYEQYF